The next 25 T cell receptor beta chains were all read from a single sample in a study of CD4 T cells in relation to SARS-CoV-2 and coronaviruses. Data came from immunoSEQ multiplex PCR; TCRdb stores just in-frame clones and leaves some out. Of tens of thousands of clones listed, around 82% are singletons. Unexposed donor CD4+ T cells date from about 2011-2018, before the COVID-19 pandemic. Isolation of CD4+ T cells took place after less than 11 days in culture. These receptors' targets are unknown. Sample: CD4+ T cells from PBMCs, cultured in vitro. Receptor source: a human donor in good health.

The V gene is TRBV9, the J gene TRBJ1-5, with D uncertain. The CDR3 consists of 15 residues. V gave up 3 bases and J gave up 0 bases, with 10 bases separating them. Germline loops: CDR1 SGDLS, CDR2 YYNGEE. The CDR3 reads CASSGPGNSNQPQHF. The CDR3 region has the DNA TGTGCCAGCAGCGGGCCCGGGAATAGCAATCAGCCCCAGCATTTT.

CDR3 in amino acids: CATSSSTGPGEETQYF. The CDR3 bases are TGTGCCACCAGCTCCAGTACGGGGCCAGGGGAAGAGACCCAGTACTTC. The chain uses TRBV15 and TRBJ2-5; a possible D gene is TRBD1 (6 bases). V dropped 5 bases and J dropped 3 bases, with 19 bases sitting between them. Germline V gives CDR1 LNHNV, CDR2 YYDKDF (reference sequence). The CDR3 is made up of 16 amino acids.

This chain uses TRBV19 with TRBJ2-1; TRBD1 is a possible D gene (6 bases). This CDR3 has 15 residues. Germline assignment: CDR1 LNHDA and CDR2 SQIVND (reference sequence). V shed 6 bases and J shed 0 bases, with 12 bases lying between them. CDR3: CASSTQGSSYNEQFF. Written as DNA, the CDR3 is TGTGCCAGTAGCACTCAGGGGTCCTCCTACAATGAGCAGTTCTTC.

The chain has TRBV19 and TRBJ1-5; D remains unclear. The V end lost 7 bases, the J end lost 5 bases, and 12 bases lay between the germline ends. In germline, CDR1 is LNHDA, CDR2 SQIVND (reference sequence). CDR3 length: 13 residues. CDR3 loop: CASNPRGDQPQHF. CDR3 DNA: TGTGCCAGTAACCCCCGGGGAGATCAGCCCCAGCATTTT.

This rearrangement joins TRBV7-2 to TRBJ1-2, with 7 bases fitting TRBD1. The CDR3 is 13 amino acids. Germline V lookup: CDR1 SGHTA, CDR2 FQGNSA. Germline trimming cut 1 base from V and 8 bases from J; bases unmatched to any gene: 4. The CDR3 loop is CASSLGQGRGYTF. In nucleotides, the CDR3 is TGTGCCAGCAGCTTAGGACAGGGTAGGGGCTACACCTTC.

The sample holds a few counts of this clone. The chain recombines TRBV7-8 with TRBJ1-6, with 7 positions matching TRBD1. After removal of 2 bases from V and 8 bases from J, the junction contained 6 bases not matched to a gene. The CDR3 extends over 15 amino acids. Germline V CDR1 and CDR2: SGHVS, FQNEAQ. CDR3 sequence (DNA): TGTGCCAGCAGCTTACGACAGGGTAGGGATTCACCCCTCCACTTT. Protein sequence: CASSLRQGRDSPLHF.

The chain combines TRBV5-6 with TRBJ2-5; 7 positions agree with TRBD2. The germline CDR1 and CDR2 sequences are SGHDT and YYEEEE. The trim removed 4 bases at V and 5 bases at J, leaving 11 bases unmatched. CDR3 length: 15 residues. The CDR3 region has the DNA TGTGCCAGCAGCACCGGGACTACCAGTCGGGAGACCCAGTACTTC. Its translation: CASSTGTTSRETQYF.

This sequence joins TRBV14 and TRBJ1-2; no clear D gene. Trimming removed 2 bases at V and 4 bases at J, with 14 bases between. CDR3 length: 15 residues. The germline CDR1 and CDR2 sequences are SGHDN and FVKESK. CDR3 loop: CASSQQQVQGYGYTF. DNA for the CDR3: TGTGCCAGCAGCCAACAGCAGGTGCAAGGCTATGGCTACACCTTC.

The gene calls are TRBV24-1 and TRBJ2-5; 9 bases are a match to TRBD1. The length of the CDR3 is 15 residues. Trimming at V came to 6 bases and at J to 5 bases, leaving 9 bases not matched to a gene. The germline V gene encodes CDR1 KGHDR and CDR2 SFDVKD. CDR3 coding DNA: TGTGCCACCAGTTCGTCCGGGACAGGGTGGGAGACCCAGTACTTC. Its protein product is CATSSSGTGWETQYF.

This clone was counted between two and nine times. This sequence joins TRBV27 and TRBJ1-2; TRBD1 matches 9 bases. V lost 3 bases and J lost 5; bases outside the gene matches: 10. The germline gives CDR1 MNHEY, CDR2 SMNVEV (reference sequence). This CDR3 is 16 amino acids long. The CDR3 reads CASSFDLGTGRYGYTF. CDR3 bases: TGTGCCAGCAGTTTTGATCTGGGGACAGGGAGGTATGGCTACACCTTC.

The V and J genes are TRBV4-1 and TRBJ1-2, with 8 positions matching TRBD1. Germline lookup yields CDR1 MGHRA and CDR2 YSYEKL. The CDR3 covers 16 residues. V lost 4 bases to trimming and J lost 8 bases; unmatched junction nucleotides: 15. The CDR3 loop reads CASSPYGQGASGGYTF. Written as DNA, the CDR3 is TGCGCCAGCAGCCCCTACGGTCAGGGGGCATCGGGGGGCTACACCTTC.

J is TRBJ2-3 and V is TRBV5-6; 11 positions match TRBD2. Trimming cost V 5 bases and J 0 bases; bases outside gene matches: 8. The CDR3 covers 17 residues. CDR1 is SGHDT and CDR2 is YYEEEE in the germline V gene. This chain's CDR3 is CASRGASGRPSTDTQYF. The CDR3 coding sequence is TGTGCCAGCAGGGGAGCTAGCGGGAGGCCCAGCACAGATACGCAGTATTTT. The full variable domain, in which reference TRBV5-6 and TRBJ2-3 provide the parts outside the CDR3, is DAGVTQSPTHLIKTRGQQVTLRCSPKSGHDTVSWYQQALGQGPQFIFQYYEEEERQRGNFPDRFSGHQFPNYSSELNVNALLLGDSALYLCASRGASGRPSTDTQYFGPGTRLTVL.

This chain joins TRBV6-5 and TRBJ1-4; the match to TRBD1 covers 9 bases. Germline CDR1 reads MNHEY; CDR2 reads SVGAGI. The CDR3 spans 14 residues. Trimming took 6 bases from V and 4 from J; bases not matched to a gene: 3. The CDR3 sequence is CASSRQGGNEKLFF. In nucleotides, the CDR3 is TGTGCCAGCAGCCGACAGGGGGGTAATGAAAAACTGTTTTTT.

Only a few counts were recorded for this clone. V and J are TRBV3-1 (or the pseudogene TRBV3-2) and TRBJ2-7, with D hard to call. Trimming removed 4 bases at V and 2 bases at J, with 3 bases between. This CDR3 contains 11 residues. Germline CDR1 LGHDT, CDR2 YNNKEL (reference sequence). The CDR3 nucleotides are TGTGCCAGCAGCCGCACCTACGAGCAGTACTTC. Amino acids: CASSRTYEQYF.

The rearrangement uses TRBV5-1 and TRBJ2-1, with 9 bases matching TRBD2. There are 18 residues in the CDR3. J was trimmed by 1 base and V by 9 bases; bases with no gene match: 17. Germline CDR1 and CDR2: SGHRS and YFSETQ. The CDR3, as DNA: TGCGCCACCTCTAAGAGTTCCCTAGCGGGACCGTCCTACAATGAGCAGTTCTTC. It encodes CATSKSSLAGPSYNEQFF.

The V call is TRBV30, the J call TRBJ2-2, with TRBD2 matching 14 bases. This CDR3 spans 18 amino acids. Trimming removed 0 bases from V and 6 bases from J; junction bases left unmatched: 9. Germline V gene data show CDR1 as GTSNPN and CDR2 as SVGIG (reference sequence). CDR3 amino acids: CAWSVRGGLAGVSGELFF. CDR3 nucleotide sequence: TGTGCCTGGAGTGTCCGTGGGGGACTAGCGGGAGTATCCGGGGAGCTGTTTTTT.

This chain connects TRBV2 to TRBJ2-2; D tentatively fits TRBD1 or TRBD2 (5 bases each). The germline CDR1 and CDR2 sequences are SNHLY and FYNNEI. V shed 5 bases and J shed 5 bases, with 15 bases lying between them. This CDR3 spans 15 amino acids. This chain's CDR3 is CASSPGALGTGELFF. The CDR3 DNA sequence: TGTGCCAGCAGTCCCGGGGCCCTTGGGACCGGGGAGCTGTTTTTT.

This clone has just a few counts. V and J are TRBV25-1 and TRBJ1-5, with 9 bases lining up with TRBD1. In germline, CDR1 is MGHDK, CDR2 SYGVNS. J lost 4 bases, V lost 2 bases, and 12 bases had no gene match. This CDR3 comprises 18 residues. The CDR3 DNA reads as TGTGCCAGCAGTGAAATCGAAACCGGGACAGGGAGAAATCAGCCCCAGCATTTT. This encodes CASSEIETGTGRNQPQHF.

This chain joins TRBV14 and TRBJ2-5; 8 bases line up with TRBD1. Germline CDR1 reads SGHDN; CDR2 reads FVKESK. V lost 1 base, J lost 5 bases, and 3 bases stayed unmatched. The CDR3 consists of 14 residues. This CDR3 reads CASSQGTGWETQYF. Here the CDR3 DNA reads TGTGCCAGCAGCCAAGGGACAGGGTGGGAGACCCAGTACTTC.

The rearrangement uses TRBV5-1 and TRBJ2-5; possibly TRBD1 for D (6 bases). Per the germline V gene, CDR1 is SGHRS and CDR2 is YFSETQ. V lost 0 bases and J 3 bases, leaving 12 bases between the germline ends. The CDR3 consists of 15 residues. Here the CDR3 reads CASSLAGGTKETQYF. The CDR3 DNA sequence: TGCGCCAGCAGCTTGGCAGGTGGGACAAAAGAGACCCAGTACTTC. Supplemented by reference TRBV5-1 and TRBJ2-5, the full variable domain reads KAGVTQTPRYLIKTRGQQVTLSCSPISGHRSVSWYQQTPGQGLQFLFEYFSETQRNKGNFPGRFSGRQFSNSRSEMNVSTLELGDSALYLCASSLAGGTKETQYFGPGTRLLVL.

The chain joins TRBV5-1 to TRBJ1-1; D is unclear. V was trimmed by 0 bases and J by 6 bases, leaving 12 bases between them. CDR1 is SGHRS, CDR2 YFSETQ, per germline. The CDR3 loop spans 14 amino acids. The CDR3 protein is CASSLGTAGAEAFF. The CDR3 DNA sequence: TGCGCCAGCAGCTTGGGGACTGCTGGCGCTGAAGCTTTCTTT.

The CDR3 region is CASSQDRLGTGNQPQHF. In DNA form, the CDR3 reads TGCGCCAGCAGCCAAGATCGACTCGGTACGGGCAATCAGCCCCAGCATTTT. The rearrangement links TRBV4-1 to TRBJ1-5; D uncertain. V lost 0 bases and J 2 bases, leaving 14 bases between the germline ends. Germline V gene sequence: CDR1 MGHRA, CDR2 YSYEKL. This CDR3 has 17 residues.

V gene TRBV5-4 combines with J gene TRBJ2-2; D may be TRBD2 (5 bases). Germline V CDR1 and CDR2: SGHNT, YYREEE (reference sequence). With 2 bases removed from V and 8 bases from J, the gap between germline ends came to 16 bases. The CDR3 spans 15 residues. This chain's CDR3 is CASSLPGRRAGELFF. DNA for the CDR3: TGTGCCAGCAGCTTACCGGGAAGAAGGGCGGGGGAGCTGTTTTTT.

CDR3 sequence reads: CASSLLDSSYEQYF. The CDR3 bases are TGTGCCAGCAGCTTACTGGACAGCTCCTACGAGCAGTACTTC. The J gene is TRBJ2-7, the V gene TRBV7-9, with D maybe TRBD1 (6 bases). Germline CDR1 reads SEHNR; CDR2 reads FQNEAQ (reference sequence). The CDR3 totals 14 residues. V was cut by 2 bases and J by 0 bases, with 8 bases left in between.

CDR3 DNA: TGTGCCTGGAGTGTACTAGGGGTTGGCATTCAGTACTTC. Its translation is CAWSVLGVGIQYF. V usage is TRBV30 and J usage is TRBJ2-4; D is perhaps TRBD1 or TRBD2 (5 bases each). The CDR3 is made up of 13 amino acids. Germline CDR1 is GTSNPN and CDR2 is SVGIG (reference sequence). Trimming pared 0 bases from V and 9 bases from J, leaving 12 bases between.